This T cell receptor (beta chain) was sequenced in a study of read filtering for tumor transcriptome and immune sequencing (dated by TCRdb to about 2020). Regarding the study in general: The cohort had 17 male and approximately 15 female patients with a mean age of roughly 70 years, ranging from roughly 47 to 85. By revised international staging, fewer than ten patients were R-ISS I, fewer than 20 were R-ISS II and 7 were R-ISS III. The study compared TCR repertoires from targeted immune repertoire sequencing and bulk whole-transcriptome sequencing run on the same bone marrow samples. Per sample, about 4.05 to 10.27 million TCR-region mapped reads were obtained with IR-seq, compared with only 85 to 1273 with RNA-seq. After DNase treatment, whole-transcriptome libraries were prepared using the TruSeq RNA Access Library Prep Kit. As a main aim, a read-filtering strategy for immune repertoire data was addressed, with the specific question being whether clonotypes supported by a single read should be removed.

The Immunoverse kit was used to build TCR libraries from about 400 ng RNA, with molecular barcoded adaptors covering alpha/delta and beta/gamma chains. The same RNA used for transcriptome sequencing was used for TCR library preparation. Sequencing of TCR libraries was carried out on an Illumina HiSeq 4000 with 2 x 150 cycles. As for the original processing: MiXCR aligned TCR reads to human V, D, J and C references and assembled the aligned reads into CDR3 clonotypes, with quality filtering and error correction included. Clonotype counts and gene usage diversity were analyzed with the tcR package in R. For inspection of raw mapping reads, RNA-seq reads were mapped by STAR aligner version 2.5.3a onto GRCh37 of the human genome. To test how sequencing depth affected the clonotypes detected, IR-seq fastq files were randomly downsampled with Seqtk 1.3. The raw public reads went through TCRdb reprocessing: fastp at Q25, MiXCR clone calling, in-frame beta chains kept. Each entry is one CDR3 protein sequence, shown with its most common DNA and genes. These V and J calls derive from TCRdb rather than the authors' analysis. In all, the sample holds about 50,000 distinct CDR3 sequences, and 20% of those were seen once. The top ten clonotypes cover less than 45% of the sample.

Paper-wide results and their limitations: Compared with RNA-seq, IR-seq captured clonotypes at much greater depth and more reliably, and a smaller IR-seq throughput was enough to identify most of the shared clonotypes. The sorted CD138-negative fraction was a mixed bone marrow immune population, not purified T cells. Removing single-read clonotypes increased the correlation between IR-seq and RNA-seq shared clonotype proportions. In IR-seq, roughly four fifths of clonotypes but about 4% of total reads were represented by single-read clonotypes, whereas in RNA-seq, 74.6% of clonotypes and approximately 45% of reads were represented by single-read clonotypes.

Each patient had bone marrow sampled at the time of active disease. Ficoll-Hypaque density gradient centrifugation was used to isolate the bone marrow mononuclear cells. Myeloma plasma cells were removed and CD138-negative cells were obtained by negative selection following labeling with CD138 magnetic microbeads on a MACS separator. Flow cytometry on an Attune NxT with CD138 antibodies was used to check the purity of the isolated cells. Total RNA was extracted using TRIzol reagent and was quantified on a NanoDrop spectrophotometer. For each patient, paired RNA-seq and IR-seq were run on the CD138-negative bone marrow sample from that patient. Concerning this clonotype: What this receptor recognizes is not known. No base quality information exists; no much larger clone differs at one position.

The CDR3 has 13 amino acids, counting the end cysteine and phenylalanine. CDR3 DNA is the only sequence kept; it has 39 bases, read in frame from the first base. CDR1 and CDR2 are drawn from the germline V gene: MDHEN, SYDVKM. V is reduced by 8 bases and J by 7 bases, leaving a spacing of 17 bases between them. The clonotype comes from a donor aged 40 or older with multiple myeloma. The rearranged segments are TRBV28 and TRBJ1-1; TRBD1 is perhaps the D gene, given 5 matching bases. The sequenced material came from a population of CD138-negative cells sorted from bone marrow. The label giving this sample's cell subset or site can be read as: bone marrow mononuclear cells depleted of CD138+ plasma/myeloma cells by negative magnetic selection. The nucleotides read TGTGCCAGCCCTCCCAGGGAGGGCAATGAAGCTTTCTTT. Its product reads: CASPPREGNEAFF.